Listed here are 17 T cell receptor beta chains from one sample, sequenced in a study of shared clonotypes between healthy human individuals. Libraries were prepared by immunoSEQ multiplex PCR; TCRdb keeps only in-frame clonotypes and omits some of them. Among about 490,000 clones, less than 80% were seen once, and the ten largest hold 13%. The sequencing input was PBMCs. The origin of the receptors is a woman aged 40 to 55 in good health. Some clones in this sample may be carry-over from other donors' samples.

The rearrangement joins TRBV18 to TRBJ2-5, with 7 nucleotides matching TRBD1. Trimming at V came to 1 base and at J to 5 bases, leaving 4 bases not matched to a gene. This CDR3 contains 14 residues. In germline, CDR1 is KGHSH, CDR2 LQKENI. CDR3 region: CASSPLQGEETQYF. The CDR3 DNA is TGTGCCAGCTCACCACTGCAGGGGGAGGAGACCCAGTACTTC.

To note about this clone: A much more abundant neighbour one base away suggests this may be a read error. The chain combines TRBV14 with TRBJ2-1; the match to TRBD2 covers 12 bases. The ends lost 0 bases at V and 3 bases at J; junction bases unmatched: 3. Germline V gene sequence: CDR1 SGHDN, CDR2 FVKESK. The CDR3 runs 17 residues. CDR3 residues: CASSQEWTSGNYNEQFF. The CDR3 DNA sequence: TGTGCCAGCAGCCAAGAGTGGACTAGCGGGAACTACAATGAGCAGTTCTTC.

This clone was seen a handful of times. The chain recombines TRBV6-5 with TRBJ2-2, with D unclear. The CDR3 has 15 amino acids. Per germline, CDR1 MNHEY and CDR2 SVGAGI. V was clipped by 0 bases and J by 4 bases, with 9 bases between them. The DNA of the CDR3 is TGTGCCAGCAGTTACTCGGTCGGCAGCACCGGGGAGCTGTTTTTT. Encoded protein: CASSYSVGSTGELFF.

CDR3 residues: CASRSGGPPEQFF. The CDR3 DNA is TGTGCCAGCAGATCGGGAGGGCCGCCTGAGCAGTTCTTC. The chain employs TRBV6-5 and TRBJ2-1; 8 positions match TRBD2. V lost 6 bases and J lost 9; bases outside the gene matches: 7. The CDR3 sequence is 13 residues long. Germline V gives CDR1 MNHEY, CDR2 SVGAGI.

Ten or more counts support this clone. CDR3 sequence (DNA): TGTGCCTGGAGTCCCCGGACTAGCCCGCTCGGGGAGCTGTTTTTT. As protein: CAWSPRTSPLGELFF. V usage is TRBV30 and J usage is TRBJ2-2; 8 bases agree with TRBD2. Germline V CDR1 and CDR2: GTSNPN, SVGIG (reference sequence). V trimming: 2 bases; J trimming: 7 bases; junction bases outside the gene matches: 9. CDR3 length: 15 amino acids.

As regards this clone: A far larger clone lies a single base away; this is likely a read error. The chain employs TRBV2 and TRBJ1-1; unclear D gene. Germline V CDR1 and CDR2: SNHLY, FYNNEI. V lost 4 bases and J 2 bases, leaving 8 bases between the germline ends. CDR3 length: 13 residues. The DNA of the CDR3 is TGTGCCAGCAGTGTTTCGGCAAACACTGAAGCTTTCTTT. Translated: CASSVSANTEAFF.

The chain is built from TRBV9 and TRBJ2-1, with 9 bases that match TRBD2. The germline CDR1 and CDR2 sequences are SGDLS and YYNGEE. The CDR3 extends over 15 amino acids. The trim removed 0 bases at V and 4 bases at J, leaving 2 bases unmatched. The CDR3: CASSVGLAAYNEQFF. For the CDR3, the DNA is TGTGCCAGCAGCGTAGGACTAGCGGCTTACAATGAGCAGTTCTTC.

In DNA form, the CDR3 reads TGTGCCTGGGCCCGGAGCGGGAGGGCCGGTGAGCAGTTCTTC. Translated, it gives CAWARSGRAGEQFF. The chain uses TRBV30 and TRBJ2-1, with 10 nucleotides matching TRBD2. V trimming: 5 bases; J trimming: 9 bases; junction bases outside the gene matches: 10. The germline CDR1 and CDR2 sequences are GTSNPN and SVGIG (reference sequence). CDR3 length: 14 amino acids.

In this sample, this clone turned up a few times. This chain connects TRBV28 to TRBJ1-4; D gene unclear. Germline CDR1 is MDHEN and CDR2 is SYDVKM. The V and J ends lost 2 bases and 5 bases respectively, with 18 bases between them. CDR3 length: 17 residues. The chain's CDR3 is CASSLLSPGYPNEKLFF. The CDR3 DNA reads TGTGCCAGCAGTTTACTGTCCCCCGGGTACCCCAATGAAAAACTGTTTTTT.

The J gene is TRBJ1-2, the V gene TRBV11-2; D call uncertain. CDR1 is SGHAT, CDR2 FQNNGV, per germline. Trimming took 5 bases from V and 4 from J, leaving 11 bases between them. This CDR3 comprises 13 residues. In DNA, the CDR3 is TGTGCCAGCAGCAACGACGGCCTCTATGGCTACACCTTC. Its protein is CASSNDGLYGYTF.

This rearrangement joins TRBV30 to TRBJ1-5; 7 bases agree with TRBD1. CDR3 length equals 14 residues. Per the germline V gene, CDR1 is GTSNPN and CDR2 is SVGIG (reference sequence). V was pared by 4 bases and J by 3 bases, with 6 bases of the junction left unmatched. This CDR3 reads CAWNDRAINQPQHF. CDR3 nucleotide sequence: TGTGCCTGGAATGACAGGGCCATCAATCAGCCCCAGCATTTT.

This rearrangement joins TRBV18 to TRBJ2-7; 7 nucleotides align to TRBD2. CDR1 and CDR2 from the germline V gene are KGHSH and LQKENI. There are 15 residues in the CDR3. V dropped 0 bases and J dropped 4; count of bases not matched to a gene: 6. CDR3: CASSPPTSPRYEQYF. The CDR3, as DNA: TGTGCCAGCTCACCACCGACTAGCCCCAGGTACGAGCAGTACTTC.

A remark on this clone: This sequence is one base from a far larger clone and is likely a read error. The J gene is TRBJ2-7, the V gene TRBV5-1; 7 bases are shared with TRBD1. Germline CDR1 and CDR2: SGHRS and YFSETQ. The CDR3 has 15 amino acids. CDR3 sequence (DNA): TGCGCCCGCAGCTCCACCGGGACAGAGTCCTACGAGCAGTACTTC. Amino acid sequence: CARSSTGTESYEQYF.

The chain combines TRBV5-1 with TRBJ2-1, with D possibly matching TRBD1 (5 bases). The CDR3 has 15 residues. Trimming stripped 1 base from V and 6 bases from J, with 14 bases between. In germline, CDR1 is SGHRS, CDR2 YFSETQ. CDR3 bases: TGCGCCAGCAGCTTGTCGGTCAGGGATGGCAATGAGCAGTTCTTC. Translation gives CASSLSVRDGNEQFF.

The J gene is TRBJ1-1, the V gene TRBV5-1; weak D call: TRBD1 (5 bases). V was pared by 1 base and J by 1 base, with 11 bases between. The CDR3 totals 15 residues. Per the germline V gene, CDR1 is SGHRS and CDR2 is YFSETQ. DNA for the CDR3: TGCGCCAGCAGCTTGACAGGATTGCCGAACACTGAAGCTTTCTTT. It yields the protein CASSLTGLPNTEAFF.

This chain connects TRBV10-3 to TRBJ1-2, with a tentative D call TRBD1 (5 bases). CDR3 length: 15 amino acids. The ends were cut back, 1 base at V and 7 bases at J, with 16 bases in the middle. Per the germline V gene, CDR1 is ENHRY and CDR2 is SYGVKD. The chain's CDR3 is CAISEWREGKGGYTF. In nucleotides, the CDR3 is TGTGCCATCAGTGAGTGGAGGGAGGGGAAAGGTGGCTACACCTTC.

The rearrangement joins TRBV4-1 to TRBJ2-1, with no clear D. CDR3 size: 13 residues. CDR1 is MGHRA and CDR2 is YSYEKL in the germline V gene. Trimming shortened V by 1 base and J by 7 bases, and 8 bases separated the two germline ends. CDR3 in amino acids: CASSQAPQNEQFF. CDR3 coding DNA: TGCGCCAGCAGCCAAGCCCCTCAAAATGAGCAGTTCTTC.